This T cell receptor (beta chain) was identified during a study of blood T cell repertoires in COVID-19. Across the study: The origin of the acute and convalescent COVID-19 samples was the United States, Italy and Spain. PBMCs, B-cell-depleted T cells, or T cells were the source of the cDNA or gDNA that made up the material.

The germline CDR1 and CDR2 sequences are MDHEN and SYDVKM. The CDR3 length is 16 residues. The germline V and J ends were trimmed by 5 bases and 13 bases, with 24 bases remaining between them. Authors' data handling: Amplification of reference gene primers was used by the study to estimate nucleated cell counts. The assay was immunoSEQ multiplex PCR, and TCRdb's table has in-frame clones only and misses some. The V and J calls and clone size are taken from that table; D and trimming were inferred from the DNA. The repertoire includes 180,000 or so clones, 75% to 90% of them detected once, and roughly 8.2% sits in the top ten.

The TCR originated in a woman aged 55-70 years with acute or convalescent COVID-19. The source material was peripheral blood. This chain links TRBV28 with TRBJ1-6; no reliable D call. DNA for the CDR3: TGTGCCAGCAGTCCAACAACCGGGTCCCTCTGGAACCCCCTCCACTTT. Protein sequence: CASSPTTGSLWNPLHF. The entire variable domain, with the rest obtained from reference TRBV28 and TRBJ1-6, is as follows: DVKVTQSSRYLVKRTGEKVFLECVQDMDHENMFWYRQDPGLGLRLIYFSYDVKMKEKGDIPEGYSVSREKKERFSLILESASTNQTSMYLCASSPTTGSLWNPLHFGNGTRLTVT.